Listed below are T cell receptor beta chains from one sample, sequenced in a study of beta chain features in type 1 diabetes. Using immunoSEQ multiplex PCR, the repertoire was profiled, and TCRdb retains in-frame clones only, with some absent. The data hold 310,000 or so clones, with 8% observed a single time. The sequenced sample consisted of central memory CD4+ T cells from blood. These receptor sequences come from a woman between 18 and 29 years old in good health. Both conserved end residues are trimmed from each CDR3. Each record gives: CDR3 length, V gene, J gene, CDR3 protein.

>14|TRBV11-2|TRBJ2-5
ASSHAGTRAAEAQY
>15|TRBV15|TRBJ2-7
ATSRDIVRTRSGEQY
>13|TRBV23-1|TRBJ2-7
ASSQRRALSYEQY
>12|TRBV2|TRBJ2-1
ASLAGGFSNEQF
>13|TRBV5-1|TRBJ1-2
ASSLEGTTNYGYT
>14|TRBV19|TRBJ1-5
ARQAYLGYSNQPQH
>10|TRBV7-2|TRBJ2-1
ASREGLREQF
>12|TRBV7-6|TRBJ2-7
ASNNRDRDHEQY
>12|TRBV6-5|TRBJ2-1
ASSEWGDYNEQF
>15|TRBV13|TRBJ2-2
ASSLLTSVKNTGELF
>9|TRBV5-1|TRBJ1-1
ASSTGQEAF
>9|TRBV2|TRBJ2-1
ASSAYNEQF
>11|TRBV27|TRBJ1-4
ATADRFNEKLF
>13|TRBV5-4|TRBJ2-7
ASSPRGQGAYEQY
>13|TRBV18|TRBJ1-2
ASGRSNKGNYGYT
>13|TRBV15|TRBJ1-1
ATSRDLRVNTEAF
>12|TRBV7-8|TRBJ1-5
ASSPGQNNQPQH
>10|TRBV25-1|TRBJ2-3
ASSVSGNTQY
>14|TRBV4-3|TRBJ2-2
ASSQGWGANTGELF
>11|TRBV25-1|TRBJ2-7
ASGDPTQVLQY
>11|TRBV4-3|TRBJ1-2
ASSQGAGYGYT
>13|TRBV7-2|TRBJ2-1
ASSSQGSSYNEQF
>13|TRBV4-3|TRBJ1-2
ASSQVATQGYGYT
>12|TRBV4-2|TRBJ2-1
ASTPGAIYNEQF
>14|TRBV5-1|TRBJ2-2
ASSPNLSGLTGELF
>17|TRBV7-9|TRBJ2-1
ASSRRDLLIGSFLNEQF
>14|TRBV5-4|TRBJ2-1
ASSRRTGTSGNEQF
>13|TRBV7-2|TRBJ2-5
ASSLVLGGRETQY
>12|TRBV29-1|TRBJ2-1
SVTSSGPYNEQF
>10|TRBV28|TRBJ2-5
ASSPNRAAQY
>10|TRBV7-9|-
ASVTGSYEQY
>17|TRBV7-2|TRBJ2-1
ASSLVGSPGSGRGNEQF
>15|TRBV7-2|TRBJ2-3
ASSPRAGRRGTDTQY
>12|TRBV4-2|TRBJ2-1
ASSQVAGLRGQF
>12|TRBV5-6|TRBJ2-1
ASSFDSYGDEQF
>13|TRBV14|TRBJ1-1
ASSRSAVKNTEAF
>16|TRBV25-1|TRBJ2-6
ASSSVLVLGSGANVLT
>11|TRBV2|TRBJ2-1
ASSDLMKGAQF
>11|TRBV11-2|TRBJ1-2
ASSSQLWYGYT
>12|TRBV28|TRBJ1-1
ASSLLDMNTEAF
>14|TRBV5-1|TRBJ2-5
ASSLGASSLQETQY